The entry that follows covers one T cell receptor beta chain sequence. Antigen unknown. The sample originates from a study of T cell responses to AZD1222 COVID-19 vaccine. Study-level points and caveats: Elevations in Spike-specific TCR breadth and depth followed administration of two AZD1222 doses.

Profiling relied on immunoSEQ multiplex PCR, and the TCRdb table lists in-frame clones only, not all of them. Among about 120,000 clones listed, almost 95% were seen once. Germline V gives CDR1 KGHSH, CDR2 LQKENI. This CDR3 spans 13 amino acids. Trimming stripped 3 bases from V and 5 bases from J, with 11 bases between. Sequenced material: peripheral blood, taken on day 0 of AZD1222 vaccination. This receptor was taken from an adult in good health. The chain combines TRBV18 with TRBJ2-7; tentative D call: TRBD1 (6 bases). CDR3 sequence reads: CASSPMTGHEQYF. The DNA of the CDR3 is TGTGCCAGCTCACCGATGACAGGCCACGAGCAGTACTTC.